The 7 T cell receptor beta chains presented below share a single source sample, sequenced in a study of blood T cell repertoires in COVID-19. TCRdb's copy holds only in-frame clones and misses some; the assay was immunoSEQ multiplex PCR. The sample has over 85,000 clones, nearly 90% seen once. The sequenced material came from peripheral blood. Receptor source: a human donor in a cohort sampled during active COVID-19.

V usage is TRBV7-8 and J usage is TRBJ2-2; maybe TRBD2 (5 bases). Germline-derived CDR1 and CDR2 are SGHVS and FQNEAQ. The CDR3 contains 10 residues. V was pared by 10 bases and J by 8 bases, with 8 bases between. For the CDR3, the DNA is TGTGCCACCGGGATAGGGGAGCTGTTTTTT. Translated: CATGIGELFF.

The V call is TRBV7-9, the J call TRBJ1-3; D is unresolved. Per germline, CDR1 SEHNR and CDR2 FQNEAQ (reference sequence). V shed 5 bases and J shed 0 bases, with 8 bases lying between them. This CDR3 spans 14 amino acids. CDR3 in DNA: TGTGCCAGCAGCCCTTTGAGCTCTGGAAACACCATATATTTT. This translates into CASSPLSSGNTIYF.

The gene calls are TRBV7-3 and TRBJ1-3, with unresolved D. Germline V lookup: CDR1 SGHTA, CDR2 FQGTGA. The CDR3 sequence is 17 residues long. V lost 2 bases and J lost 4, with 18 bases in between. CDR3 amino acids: CASSLLPSGMKGNTIYF. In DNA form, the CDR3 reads TGTGCCAGCAGCTTACTCCCCTCGGGAATGAAAGGAAACACCATATATTTT.

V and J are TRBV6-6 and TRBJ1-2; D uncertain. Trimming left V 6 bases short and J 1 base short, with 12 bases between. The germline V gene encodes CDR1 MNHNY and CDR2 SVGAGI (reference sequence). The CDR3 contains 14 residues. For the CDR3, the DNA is TGTGCCAGCAGCCCTGCCAGCGGTAACTATGGCTACACCTTC. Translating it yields CASSPASGNYGYTF.

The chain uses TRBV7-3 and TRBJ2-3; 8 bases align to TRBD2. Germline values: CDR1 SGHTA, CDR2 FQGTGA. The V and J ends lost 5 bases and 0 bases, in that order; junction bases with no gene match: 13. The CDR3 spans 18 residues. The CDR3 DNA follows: TGTGCCAGCAGCCCCCGGAGATCGGCTAGCGGGAGCACAGATACGCAGTATTTT. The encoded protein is CASSPRRSASGSTDTQYF.

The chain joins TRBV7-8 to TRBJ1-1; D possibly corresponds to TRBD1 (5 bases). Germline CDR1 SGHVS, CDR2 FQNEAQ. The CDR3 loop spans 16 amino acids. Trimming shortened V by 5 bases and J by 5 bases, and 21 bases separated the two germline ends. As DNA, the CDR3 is TGTGCCAGCAGCCCTAAGTCGGGGGTAGTTGGGACTGAAGCTTTCTTT. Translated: CASSPKSGVVGTEAFF.

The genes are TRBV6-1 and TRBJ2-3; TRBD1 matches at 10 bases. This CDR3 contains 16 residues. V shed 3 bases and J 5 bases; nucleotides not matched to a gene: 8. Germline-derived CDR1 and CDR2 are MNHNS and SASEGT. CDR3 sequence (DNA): TGTGCCAGCAGTGACCCCCGGGACAGGGGTCGAGATACGCAGTATTTT. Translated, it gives CASSDPRDRGRDTQYF.